These 15 T cell receptor beta chains were sequenced from one sample in a study of Ad26.COV2.S vaccination and SARS-CoV-2 variants. Here immunoSEQ multiplex PCR was the method, and the copy in TCRdb shows in-frame clones only, minus some. There are 300,000 to 350,000 clones in the sample; 85% occur only once, and 2.1% lies in the top ten. Described treatment: about 20 received Ad26.COV2.S at low or high dose, single or two shots; 5 received placebo; per-sample allocation not given. The samples were gathered on day 63 after the first injection of vaccine or placebo. Here the sequenced sample was peripheral blood, taken in a trial of Ad26.COV2.S vaccine versus placebo. These receptors all stem from a person aged 18 to 65 who received the Ad26.COV2.S COVID-19 vaccine or a placebo.

V and J are TRBV28 and TRBJ2-1; TRBD1 agrees at 10 bases. Germline V CDR1 and CDR2: MDHEN, SYDVKM. Trimming cost V 8 bases and J 10 bases; bases outside gene matches: 17. The CDR3 has 16 residues. The CDR3 bases are TGTGCCAGCTCCTCCCGGCGGGACAGGGGTGATATAGAGCAGTTCTTC. Its protein is CASSSRRDRGDIEQFF.

This rearrangement joins TRBV28 to TRBJ2-2; maybe TRBD2 (5 bases). The germline CDR1 and CDR2 sequences are MDHEN and SYDVKM. Trimming took 6 bases from V and 4 from J, leaving 21 bases between them. The CDR3 runs 17 residues. The CDR3 spells CASRPSERWFSTGELFF. In DNA, the CDR3 is TGTGCCAGCAGGCCCAGTGAGCGGTGGTTCTCCACCGGGGAGCTGTTTTTT.

J is TRBJ1-3 and V is TRBV4-1; weak D call: TRBD1 (6 bases). From germline, CDR1 is MGHRA and CDR2 YSYEKL. This CDR3 region has 17 residues. V was trimmed by 4 bases and J by 4 bases, leaving 20 bases between them. The CDR3: CASSPGGLGTVGNTIYF. The CDR3 region has the DNA TGCGCCAGCAGCCCCGGGGGCCTAGGGACGGTAGGAAACACCATATATTTT.

The chain links TRBV28 to TRBJ1-5; possibly TRBD1 for D (6 bases). Deletions cut 3 bases from V and 2 bases from J, with 11 bases between. This CDR3 has 15 amino acids. CDR1 and CDR2 (germline): MDHEN, SYDVKM. The CDR3, as DNA: TGTGCCAGCAGTTTCATGGGGGCGGGCAATCAGCCCCAGCATTTT. This translates into CASSFMGAGNQPQHF.

The genes are TRBV4-1 and TRBJ2-5, with D perhaps matching TRBD1 or TRBD2 (5 bases each). The V and J ends lost 0 bases and 5 bases respectively, with 19 bases between them. CDR1 and CDR2 (germline): MGHRA, YSYEKL. The CDR3 sequence is 17 residues long. The CDR3 DNA reads as TGCGCCAGCAGCCAAGAAGGAAATTGGGGGAACGTGGAGACCCAGTACTTC. This translates into CASSQEGNWGNVETQYF.

The V call is TRBV6-2 or TRBV6-3, the J call TRBJ2-5; D may be TRBD1 (6 bases). The germline V and J ends were trimmed by 5 bases and 2 bases, with 15 bases remaining between them. The germline V gene has CDR1 MNHEY and CDR2 SVGEGT. The length of the CDR3 is 15 residues. The CDR3 coding sequence is TGTGCCAGCAGTATGACCGACAGGTCTCAAGAGACCCAGTACTTC. Translation gives CASSMTDRSQETQYF.

The chain recombines TRBV7-9 with TRBJ1-1, with D perhaps TRBD1 (6 bases). This CDR3 spans 15 amino acids. The V gene's germline CDR1 is SEHNR and CDR2 FQNEAQ (reference sequence). Trimming cost V 0 bases and J 7 bases, with 15 bases left between them. The CDR3 nucleotides read TGTGCCAGCAGCTTAGCAGGACAGCCGATACTTGAAGCTTTCTTT. This encodes CASSLAGQPILEAFF.

J is TRBJ1-6 and V is TRBV4-2, with D hard to call. V lost 2 bases and J 7 bases, leaving 12 bases between the germline ends. The CDR3 runs to 15 residues. CDR1 and CDR2 (germline): LGHNA, YNFKEQ. CDR3 region: CASSQSPDLNSPLHF. In DNA, the CDR3 is TGTGCCAGCAGCCAAAGTCCAGACTTAAATTCACCCCTCCACTTT.

The chain carries TRBV28 and TRBJ2-7, with 9 bases identical to TRBD2. Trimming at V came to 4 bases and at J to 4 bases, leaving 11 bases not matched to a gene. Germline V lookup: CDR1 MDHEN, CDR2 SYDVKM. The CDR3 runs to 16 residues. CDR3 DNA sequence: TGTGCCAGCAGTTCCCCTCGGCGGGGGGGCCTGTACGAGCAGTACTTC. This sequence encodes CASSSPRRGGLYEQYF.

This clone was detected a few times. This chain links TRBV11-2 with TRBJ1-3; possible D gene TRBD1, 6 bases. Trimming removed 1 base at V and 0 bases at J, with 10 bases between. CDR1 is SGHAT, CDR2 FQNNGV, per germline. The CDR3 consists of 16 residues. As DNA, the CDR3 is TGTGCCAGCAGCTTAGGAACAGGGCTCTCTGGAAACACCATATATTTT. It yields the protein CASSLGTGLSGNTIYF.

The chain has TRBV6-6 and TRBJ1-4; D gene unclear. Trimming cost V 8 bases and J 10 bases, with 17 bases left between them. This CDR3 spans 13 amino acids. Germline CDR1 is MNHNY and CDR2 is SVGAGI (reference sequence). CDR3 nucleotides: TGTGCCAGCTACGGAGACCGCGTCCCAAAACTGTTTTTT. Its protein is CASYGDRVPKLFF.

This rearrangement joins TRBV5-1 to TRBJ2-1; TRBD2 aligns across 13 bases. V shed 3 bases and J 10 bases; nucleotides not matched to a gene: 4. This CDR3 spans 14 amino acids. Germline V gene sequence: CDR1 SGHRS, CDR2 YFSETQ. CDR3 region: CASSSGLAGLEQFF. CDR3 sequence (DNA): TGCGCCAGCAGCTCGGGACTAGCGGGGCTCGAGCAGTTCTTC.

This chain links TRBV5-6 with TRBJ2-6; 7 nucleotides line up with TRBD1. Germline CDR1 reads SGHDT; CDR2 reads YYEEEE. This CDR3 comprises 17 residues. The V gene end was trimmed by 2 bases and the J gene end by 0 bases; junction bases not matched to a gene: 5. DNA of the CDR3: TGTGCCAGCAGCTTTAGGGACAGACTCTCTGGGGCCAACGTCCTGACTTTC. It is translated as CASSFRDRLSGANVLTF.

This chain links TRBV11-3 with TRBJ1-2; TRBD1 matches 8 bases. The ends lost 5 bases at V and 1 base at J; junction bases unmatched: 9. The CDR3 totals 16 residues. Looked up from germline, CDR1 is SGHNT and CDR2 is YENEEA. CDR3 loop: CASSTRTGNFNYGYTF. The CDR3 nucleotides are TGTGCCAGCAGCACCCGGACAGGGAACTTTAACTATGGCTACACCTTC.

V and J are TRBV14 and TRBJ1-1; D is undetermined. CDR1 is SGHDN, CDR2 FVKESK, per germline. V was clipped by 1 base and J by 11 bases, with 17 bases between them. The CDR3 is 14 residues long. CDR3 in amino acids: CASSQAGVPRRAFF. DNA of the CDR3: TGTGCCAGCAGCCAAGCGGGAGTTCCCAGAAGGGCTTTCTTT.